This entry features one T cell receptor (beta chain) sequence. Its recognized antigen is unknown. The sequencer was an Illumina HiSeq 2000. 5'RACE template switching, by which a universal primer site and unique molecular identifiers were added, was used to make TCR beta cDNA libraries. Synthesis of cDNA was primed from the TCR beta constant segment and was followed by two consecutive PCR amplification steps. Per the source publication's procedure: MIGEC was used to demultiplex reads and group reads by UMI, and MiTCR was used to assemble and quantify clonotypes. Only TCR cDNA sequences supported by at least two reads were kept to exclude erroneous sequences. The tcR package was used for downstream repertoire analysis, and clonotypes were matched between fractions using CDR3 nucleotide sequence together with V segment. VDJmatch was used to annotate antigen specificity against VDJdb, with one amino acid substitution allowed in CDR3. TCRdb reprocessed the reads; each CDR3 protein sequence makes one entry, and DNA is unavailable. Here the V and J calls rest on TCRdb's processing, not on the authors' analysis. In this sample's table one finds 250,000 to 300,000 distinct CDR3 sequences. The ten largest clonotypes hold roughly 0.4% of the sample.

Reading the germline V gene gives CDR1 MNHEY and CDR2 SVGAGI. The CDR3 starts with the cysteine, ends with the phenylalanine, and has 17 residues. No DNA sequence was recorded. This sample is drawn from a study of T cells expressing NK-cell markers (TCRdb year 2020). Notes on the research overall: In sorted CD3+CD56+NKG2C+, CD3+CD56+NKG2C- and CD3+CD56-NKG2C+ T-cell subsets from several donors, TCR beta-chain repertoires were profiled. Randomly selected healthy volunteers, three men and five women, were used as the eight sequenced donors. Libraries were sequenced as 2 x 150 bp reads on Illumina HiSeq 2000/2500, MiSeq or NextSeq. Among the eight sequenced donors, only one was HCMV-seronegative, while the other seven were HCMV-seropositive.

The investigation overall reported the following: For several donors, the dominant CD3+CD56+NKG2C+ clonotypes were among the top 10 CD8+ clonotypes and accounted for roughly 1.0-7.5% of CD8+ T cells. It remained unclear whether the expanded NKG2C-expressing T cell clones were specific for HCMV antigens. Those dominant clonotypes were again the most abundant among CD3+CD56-NKG2C+ cells in a handful of donors, at about 25-60.1%.

HCMV-specific IgG was detected in serum with a commercial ELISA kit to determine HCMV serostatus. Peripheral blood mononuclear cells were isolated from blood by Ficoll density gradient centrifugation. This TCR came from a man younger than 35 in good health. Donor details come from another sample of the same person, matched by shared clones. The sequence is built from TRBV6-5 and TRBJ2-4; no DNA is available, so the TRBD1 call from TCRdb remains unchecked. The sample was blood T cells: a sorted CD56 or NKG2C T cell subset, CD4+ or CD8+ T cells, or bulk PBMC T cells (not recorded which). CDR3 protein: CASSRRPRDRATNIQYF.